This entry is about one T cell receptor beta chain. These data come from a study of blood T cell repertoires in COVID-19. About the research overall: The samples span acute and convalescent COVID-19 from the United States, Italy and Spain. From T cells, B-cell-depleted T cells, or PBMCs came the material, which was cDNA or gDNA.

The method was immunoSEQ multiplex PCR; TCRdb's version includes in-frame clones alone and lacks a portion of them. The table lists tens of thousands of clones, around 91% of them singletons. V shed 3 bases and J shed 0 bases, with 10 bases lying between them. This CDR3 has 14 amino acids. Germline V gene sequence: CDR1 SGHRS, CDR2 YFSETQ. The sequence was obtained from a man between 50 and 59 years old with COVID-19, enrolled during active disease. The sample was peripheral blood. The chain links TRBV5-1 to TRBJ2-7; D is perhaps TRBD1 (6 bases). The CDR3 bases are TGCGCCAGCAGCTCTCGAGGGGGCTCCTACGAGCAGTACTTC. Amino acids: CASSSRGGSYEQYF. The whole variable domain, remainder taken from reference TRBV5-1 and TRBJ2-7, is KAGVTQTPRYLIKTRGQQVTLSCSPISGHRSVSWYQQTPGQGLQFLFEYFSETQRNKGNFPGRFSGRQFSNSRSEMNVSTLELGDSALYLCASSSRGGSYEQYFGPGTRLTVT.